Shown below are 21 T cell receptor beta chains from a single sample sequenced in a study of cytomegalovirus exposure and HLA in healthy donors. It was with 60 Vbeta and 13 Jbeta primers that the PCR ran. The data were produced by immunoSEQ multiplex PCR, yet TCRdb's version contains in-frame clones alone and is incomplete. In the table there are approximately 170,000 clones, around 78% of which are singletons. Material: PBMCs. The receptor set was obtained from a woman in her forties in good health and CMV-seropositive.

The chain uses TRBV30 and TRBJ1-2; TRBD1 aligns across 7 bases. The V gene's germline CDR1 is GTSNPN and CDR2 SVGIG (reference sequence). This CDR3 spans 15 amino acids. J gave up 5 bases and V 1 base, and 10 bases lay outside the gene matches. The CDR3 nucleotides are TGTGCCTGGAGTGCCGGAGCCGACAGGGTGTATGGCTACACCTTC. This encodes CAWSAGADRVYGYTF.

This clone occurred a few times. The CDR3, as DNA: TGTGCCAGCAGCTATCAACTAGCGGGGACGGTTGAGCAGTTCTTC. This translates into CASSYQLAGTVEQFF. The V gene is TRBV7-2, the J gene TRBJ2-1; TRBD2 aligns across 10 bases. Germline values: CDR1 SGHTA, CDR2 FQGNSA. The CDR3 spans 15 residues. Trimming cost V 4 bases and J 9 bases; bases outside gene matches: 9.

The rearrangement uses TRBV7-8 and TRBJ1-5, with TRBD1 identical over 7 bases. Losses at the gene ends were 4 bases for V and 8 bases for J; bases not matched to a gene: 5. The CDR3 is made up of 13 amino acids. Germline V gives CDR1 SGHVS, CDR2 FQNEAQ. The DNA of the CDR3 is TGTGCCAGCAGCTCGGACAGGATCAAGCCCCAGCATTTT. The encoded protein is CASSSDRIKPQHF.

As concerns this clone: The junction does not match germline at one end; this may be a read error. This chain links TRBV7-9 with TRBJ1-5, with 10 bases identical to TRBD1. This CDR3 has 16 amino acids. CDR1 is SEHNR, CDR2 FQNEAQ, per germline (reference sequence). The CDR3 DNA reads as TGTTCCAGCAGCTTAGGAGGGCGGGACAGGGGTCAGCCCCAGCATTTT. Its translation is CSSSLGGRDRGQPQHF.

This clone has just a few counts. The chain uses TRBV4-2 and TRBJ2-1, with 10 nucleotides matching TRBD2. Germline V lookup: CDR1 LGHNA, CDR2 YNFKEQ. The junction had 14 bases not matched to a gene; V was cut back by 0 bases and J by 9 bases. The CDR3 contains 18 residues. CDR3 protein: CASSQDPRQRGGPGEQFF. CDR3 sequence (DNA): TGTGCCAGCAGCCAAGATCCGAGGCAGCGGGGGGGGCCCGGTGAGCAGTTCTTC.

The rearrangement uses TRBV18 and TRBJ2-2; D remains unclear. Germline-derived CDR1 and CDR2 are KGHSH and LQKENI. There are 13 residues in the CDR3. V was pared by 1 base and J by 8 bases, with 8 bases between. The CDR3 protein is CASSPRVKGELFF. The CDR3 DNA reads TGTGCCAGCTCACCACGCGTTAAAGGGGAGCTGTTTTTT.

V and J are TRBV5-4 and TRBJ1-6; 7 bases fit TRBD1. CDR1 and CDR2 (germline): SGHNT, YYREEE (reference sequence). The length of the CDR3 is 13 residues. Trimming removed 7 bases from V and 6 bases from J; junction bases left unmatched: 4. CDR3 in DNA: TGTGCCAGCGCGACAGGGTTTAATTCACCCCTCCACTTT. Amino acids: CASATGFNSPLHF.

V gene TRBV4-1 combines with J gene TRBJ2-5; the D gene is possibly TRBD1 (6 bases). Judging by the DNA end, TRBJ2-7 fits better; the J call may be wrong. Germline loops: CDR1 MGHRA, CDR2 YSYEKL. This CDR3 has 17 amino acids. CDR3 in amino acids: CASSQRHLTGSLNEQYF. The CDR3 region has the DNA TGCGCCAGCAGCCAAAGGCACTTGACAGGAAGCCTTAACGAGCAGTACTTC.

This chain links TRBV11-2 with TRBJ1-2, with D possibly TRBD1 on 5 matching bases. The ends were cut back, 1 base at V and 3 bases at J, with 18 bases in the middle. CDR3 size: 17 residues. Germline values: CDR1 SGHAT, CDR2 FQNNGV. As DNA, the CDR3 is TGTGCCAGCAGCTTAGTTTTCGGGACCGGGAGGGACTATGGCTACACCTTC. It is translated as CASSLVFGTGRDYGYTF.

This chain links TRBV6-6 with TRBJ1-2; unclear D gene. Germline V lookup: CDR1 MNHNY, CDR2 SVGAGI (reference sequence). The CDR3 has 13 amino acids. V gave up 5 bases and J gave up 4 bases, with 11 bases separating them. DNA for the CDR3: TGTGCCAGCAGTGGGAGCGTAGGCTATGGCTACACCTTC. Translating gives CASSGSVGYGYTF.

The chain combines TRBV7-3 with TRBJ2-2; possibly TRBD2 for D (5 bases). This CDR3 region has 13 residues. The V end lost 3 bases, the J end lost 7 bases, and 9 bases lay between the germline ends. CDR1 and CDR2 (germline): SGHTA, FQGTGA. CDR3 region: CASSFRGDGELFF. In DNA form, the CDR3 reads TGTGCCAGCAGCTTCCGGGGAGACGGGGAGCTGTTTTTT.

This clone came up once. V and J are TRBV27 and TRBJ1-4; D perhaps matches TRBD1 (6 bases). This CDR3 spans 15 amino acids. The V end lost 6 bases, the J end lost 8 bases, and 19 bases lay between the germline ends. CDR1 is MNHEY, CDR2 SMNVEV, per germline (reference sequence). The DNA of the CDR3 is TGTGCCAGCAGCCTTATTACAGGGATTGGGGAAAAACTGTTTTTT. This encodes CASSLITGIGEKLFF.

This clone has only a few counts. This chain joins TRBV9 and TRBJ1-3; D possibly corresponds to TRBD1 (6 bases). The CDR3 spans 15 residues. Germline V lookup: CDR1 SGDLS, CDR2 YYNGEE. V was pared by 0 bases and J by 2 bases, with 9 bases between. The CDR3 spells CASSVVDSPGNTIYF. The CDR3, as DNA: TGTGCCAGCAGCGTAGTGGACAGCCCTGGAAACACCATATATTTT. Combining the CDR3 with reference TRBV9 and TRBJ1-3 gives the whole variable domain DSGVTQTPKHLITATGQRVTLRCSPRSGDLSVYWYQQSLDQGLQFLIQYYNGEERAKGNILERFSAQQFPDLHSELNLSSLELGDSALYFCASSVVDSPGNTIYFGEGSWLTVV.

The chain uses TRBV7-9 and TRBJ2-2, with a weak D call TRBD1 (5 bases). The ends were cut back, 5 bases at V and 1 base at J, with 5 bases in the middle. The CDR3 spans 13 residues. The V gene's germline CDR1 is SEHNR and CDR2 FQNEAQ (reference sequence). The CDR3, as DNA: TGTGCCAGCAGCGGACAGAACACCGGGGAGCTGTTTTTT. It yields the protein CASSGQNTGELFF.

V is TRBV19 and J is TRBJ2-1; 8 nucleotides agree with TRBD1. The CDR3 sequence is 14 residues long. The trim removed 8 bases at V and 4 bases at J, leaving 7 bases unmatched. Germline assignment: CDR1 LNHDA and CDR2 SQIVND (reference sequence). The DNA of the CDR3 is TGTGCCAGTGCCGGGACAGGAATATACAATGAGCAGTTCTTC. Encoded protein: CASAGTGIYNEQFF.

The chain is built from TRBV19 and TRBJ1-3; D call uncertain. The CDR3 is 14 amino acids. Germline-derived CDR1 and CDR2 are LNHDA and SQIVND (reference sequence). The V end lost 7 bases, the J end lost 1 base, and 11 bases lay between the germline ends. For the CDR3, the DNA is TGTGCCAGTAAAGAGGGAGAGTCTGGAAACACCATATATTTT. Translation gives CASKEGESGNTIYF. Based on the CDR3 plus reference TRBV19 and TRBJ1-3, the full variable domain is DGGITQSPKYLFRKEGQNVTLSCEQNLNHDAMYWYRQDPGQGLRLIYYSQIVNDFQKGDIAEGYSVSREKKESFPLTVTSAQKNPTAFYLCASKEGESGNTIYFGEGSWLTVV.

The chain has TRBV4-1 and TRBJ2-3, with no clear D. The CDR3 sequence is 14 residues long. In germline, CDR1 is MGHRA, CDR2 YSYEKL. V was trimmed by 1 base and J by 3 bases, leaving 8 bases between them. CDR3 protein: CASSQARGTDTQYF. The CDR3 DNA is TGCGCCAGCAGCCAAGCCCGAGGTACAGATACGCAGTATTTT.

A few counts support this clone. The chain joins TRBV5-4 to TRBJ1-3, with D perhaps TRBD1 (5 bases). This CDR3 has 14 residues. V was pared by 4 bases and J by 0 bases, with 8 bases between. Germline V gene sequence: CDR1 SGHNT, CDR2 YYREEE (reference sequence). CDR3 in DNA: TGTGCCAGCAGCCCCGACAGCTCTGGAAACACCATATATTTT. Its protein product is CASSPDSSGNTIYF. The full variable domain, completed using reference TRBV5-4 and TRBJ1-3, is ETGVTQSPTHLIKTRGQQVTLRCSSQSGHNTVSWYQQALGQGPQFIFQYYREEENGRGNFPPRFSGLQFPNYSSELNVNALELDDSALYLCASSPDSSGNTIYFGEGSWLTVV.

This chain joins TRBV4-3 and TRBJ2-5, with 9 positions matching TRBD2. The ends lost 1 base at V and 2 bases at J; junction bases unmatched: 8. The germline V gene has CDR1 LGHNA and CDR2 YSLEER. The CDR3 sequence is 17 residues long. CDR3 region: CASSQGVSGGRQETQYF. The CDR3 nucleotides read TGCGCCAGCAGCCAAGGGGTCAGCGGGGGGAGACAAGAGACCCAGTACTTC.

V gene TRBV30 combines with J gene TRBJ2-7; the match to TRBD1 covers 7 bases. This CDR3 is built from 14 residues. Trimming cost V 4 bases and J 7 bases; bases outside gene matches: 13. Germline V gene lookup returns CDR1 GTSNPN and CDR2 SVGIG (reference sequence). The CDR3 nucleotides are TGTGCCTGGAAAGGGACAGACGACTCGGGGGAGCAGTACTTC. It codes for CAWKGTDDSGEQYF.

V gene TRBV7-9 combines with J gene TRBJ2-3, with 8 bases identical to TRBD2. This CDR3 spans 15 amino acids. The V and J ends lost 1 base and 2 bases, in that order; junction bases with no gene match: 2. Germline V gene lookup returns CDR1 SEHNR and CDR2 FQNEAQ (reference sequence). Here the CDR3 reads CASSLEAGVTDTQYF. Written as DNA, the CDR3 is TGTGCCAGCAGCTTAGAAGCGGGGGTCACAGATACGCAGTATTTT.